The 19 T cell receptor beta chains listed next were all sequenced from one sample in a study of OX40 agonist ivuxolimab in advanced cancers. Sequencing was performed with immunoSEQ multiplex PCR; in TCRdb, only in-frame clones are kept and a portion is missing. The sample shows about 56,000 clones, more than 80% of them seen only once. Material: CD4+ or CD8+ T cells sorted from blood, obtained in a trial of the OX40 agonist ivuxolimab. The receptor set was obtained from an adult with an advanced solid tumor such as melanoma, head and neck, liver or kidney cancer.

The chain carries TRBV30 and TRBJ2-5; 10 bases align to TRBD1. V was clipped by 2 bases and J by 5 bases; unmatched bases: 5. CDR1 is GTSNPN, CDR2 SVGIG, per germline (reference sequence). The CDR3 extends over 14 amino acids. The CDR3 nucleotides read TGTGCCTGGAGTACCGACAGGGGGCACGAGACCCAGTACTTC. Protein sequence: CAWSTDRGHETQYF.

V is TRBV5-6 and J is TRBJ1-1; tentative D call: TRBD1 (6 bases). V was shortened by 5 bases and J by 11 bases, with 16 bases between the two germline ends. Per germline, CDR1 SGHDT and CDR2 YYEEEE. The CDR3 has 12 residues. CDR3 nucleotides: TGTGCCAGCAGTCTACAGGGCACTGGGGCTTTCTTT. Amino acid sequence: CASSLQGTGAFF.

The chain links TRBV7-2 to TRBJ2-1; 9 positions agree with TRBD2. Losses at the gene ends were 0 bases for V and 10 bases for J; bases not matched to a gene: 7. The CDR3 is 15 amino acids. Germline V gives CDR1 SGHTA, CDR2 FQGNSA. CDR3 loop: CASSLARLAGLEQFF. The CDR3 DNA reads TGTGCCAGCAGCTTAGCGCGGCTAGCGGGGTTAGAGCAGTTCTTC.

The V call is TRBV7-9, the J call TRBJ2-1, with 11 bases lining up with TRBD2. The CDR3 contains 15 residues. Trimming cost V 5 bases and J 6 bases; bases outside gene matches: 6. CDR1 and CDR2 from the germline V gene are SEHNR and FQNEAQ (reference sequence). CDR3 DNA sequence: TGTGCCAGCAGCGTGGGGACTAGCGGCTTCAATGAGCAGTTCTTC. This translates into CASSVGTSGFNEQFF.

CDR3 coding DNA: TGCGCCAGCAGCTTCTCCGGGACAGTCCCAAACACTGAAGCTTTCTTT. Its translation: CASSFSGTVPNTEAFF. V and J are TRBV5-1 and TRBJ1-1; 7 bases fit TRBD1. Trimming cost V 2 bases and J 2 bases; bases outside gene matches: 9. The CDR3 loop spans 16 amino acids. The germline gives CDR1 SGHRS, CDR2 YFSETQ.

The chain recombines TRBV7-6 with TRBJ1-4; D unresolved. This CDR3 comprises 12 residues. The V end lost 1 base, the J end lost 7 bases, and 4 bases lay between the germline ends. Germline loops: CDR1 SGHVS, CDR2 FNYEAQ. The CDR3 region has the DNA TGTGCCAGCAGCTTAGGGAGTGAAAAACTGTTTTTT. It translates to CASSLGSEKLFF.

The CDR3 reads CASSPQGTYNSPLHF. The CDR3 DNA reads as TGTGCCAGCTCACCACAAGGCACCTATAATTCACCCCTCCACTTT. The rearrangement uses TRBV18 and TRBJ1-6; no reliable D call. CDR3 length: 15 amino acids. Trimming shortened V by 1 base and J by 2 bases, and 6 bases separated the two germline ends. CDR1 is KGHSH, CDR2 LQKENI, per germline. The variable domain in full, with the rest retrieved from reference TRBV18 and TRBJ1-6, is NAGVMQNPRHLVRRRGQEARLRCSPMKGHSHVYWYRQLPEEGLKFMVYLQKENIIDESGMPKERFSAEFPKEGPSILRIQQVVRGDSAAYFCASSPQGTYNSPLHFGNGTRLTVT.

This chain uses TRBV29-1 with TRBJ2-7; D is ambiguous. The CDR3 consists of 13 residues. V gave up 2 bases and J gave up 1 base, with 9 bases separating them. Germline V gene sequence: CDR1 SQVTM, CDR2 ANQGSEA. The chain's CDR3 is CSVEWYGSYEQYF. In nucleotides, the CDR3 is TGCAGCGTTGAATGGTACGGATCCTACGAGCAGTACTTC.

This chain connects TRBV4-2 to TRBJ2-7; no reliable D call. V lost 0 bases and J lost 7, with 16 bases in between. CDR1 is LGHNA and CDR2 is YNFKEQ in the germline V gene. This CDR3 is 15 amino acids long. This CDR3 reads CASSQDVYPEAEQYF. In DNA, the CDR3 is TGTGCCAGCAGCCAAGATGTCTACCCCGAAGCGGAGCAGTACTTC.

This chain joins TRBV12-5 and TRBJ1-6; D is ambiguous. The germline V and J ends were trimmed by 5 bases and 6 bases, with 11 bases remaining between them. In germline, CDR1 is LGHNT, CDR2 FRNRAP. This CDR3 contains 14 residues. CDR3 amino acids: CASGRPRTNSPLHF. CDR3 in DNA: TGTGCTAGTGGTCGGCCCCGGACTAATTCACCCCTCCACTTT.

The count of this clone is one. The chain carries TRBV5-4 and TRBJ1-2; 9 positions match TRBD1. This CDR3 has 14 amino acids. The germline V gene has CDR1 SGHNT and CDR2 YYREEE (reference sequence). Trimming removed 4 bases from V and 5 bases from J; junction bases left unmatched: 6. The DNA for the CDR3 is TGTGCCAGCAGCATGGGACAGGGAGGGTATGGCTACACCTTC. Amino acid sequence: CASSMGQGGYGYTF.

V is TRBV11-2 and J is TRBJ1-3, with D possibly matching TRBD1 (6 bases). Per germline, CDR1 SGHAT and CDR2 FQNNGV. The CDR3 totals 13 residues. The V gene lost 0 bases and the J gene lost 8 bases, with 8 bases spanning the gap. The CDR3 coding sequence is TGTGCCAGCAGCTTAGAGAGGGGGGACACCATATATTTT. Amino acid sequence: CASSLERGDTIYF.

This chain connects TRBV30 to TRBJ2-5; D is possibly TRBD2 (6 bases). Looked up from germline, CDR1 is GTSNPN and CDR2 is SVGIG (reference sequence). The CDR3 length is 13 residues. V lost 4 bases, J lost 1 base, and 10 bases lay in between. The CDR3 nucleotides read TGTGCCTGGAAGATGGGGGGCCAAGAGACCCAGTACTTC. It is translated as CAWKMGGQETQYF.

The CDR3 is CASSLLSGFTEAFF. CDR3 nucleotides: TGTGCCAGCAGCTTACTATCAGGGTTCACTGAAGCTTTCTTT. The rearrangement uses TRBV7-8 and TRBJ1-1; D might be TRBD1 (5 bases). Germline CDR1 is SGHVS and CDR2 is FQNEAQ. The CDR3 extends over 14 amino acids. V was pared by 2 bases and J by 4 bases, with 11 bases between.

The rearrangement uses TRBV28 and TRBJ2-7, with D hard to call. The V gene's germline CDR1 is MDHEN and CDR2 SYDVKM. Trimming removed 7 bases at V and 0 bases at J, with 10 bases between. The CDR3 covers 13 residues. DNA of the CDR3: TGTGCCAGCAACTCCGACCCCTCCTACGAGCAGTACTTC. It codes for CASNSDPSYEQYF. The variable domain in full, with the rest retrieved from reference TRBV28 and TRBJ2-7, is DVKVTQSSRYLVKRTGEKVFLECVQDMDHENMFWYRQDPGLGLRLIYFSYDVKMKEKGDIPEGYSVSREKKERFSLILESASTNQTSMYLCASNSDPSYEQYFGPGTRLTVT.

The chain employs TRBV7-8 and TRBJ2-7; perhaps D is TRBD1 or TRBD2 (6 bases each). The ends were cut back, 5 bases at V and 4 bases at J, with 21 bases in the middle. Germline V gives CDR1 SGHVS, CDR2 FQNEAQ. This CDR3 is 16 amino acids long. The DNA of the CDR3 is TGTGCCAGCAGCATTGGTTTCGGGAGAGGGGGGTACGAGCAGTACTTC. This gives the protein CASSIGFGRGGYEQYF.

V and J are TRBV4-3 and TRBJ1-2; D unresolved. Germline-derived CDR1 and CDR2 are LGHNA and YSLEER. The V end lost 4 bases, the J end lost 0 bases, and 9 bases lay between the germline ends. This CDR3 is 14 amino acids long. The CDR3: CASSLQNTNYGYTF. The CDR3, as DNA: TGCGCCAGCAGCCTACAGAATACTAACTATGGCTACACCTTC.

This clone is a singleton in its sample. This chain links TRBV7-8 with TRBJ2-1; D might be TRBD1 or TRBD2, each matching 6 bases. Germline V CDR1 and CDR2: SGHVS, FQNEAQ. This CDR3 comprises 15 residues. The ends were cut back, 5 bases at V and 5 bases at J, with 16 bases in the middle. CDR3 in amino acids: CASSPKGGRDNEQFF. In DNA form, the CDR3 reads TGTGCCAGCAGCCCAAAGGGGGGCCGCGACAATGAGCAGTTCTTC.

This chain joins TRBV18 and TRBJ2-7; 9 bases fit TRBD1. The junction had 2 bases not matched to a gene; V was cut back by 2 bases and J by 6 bases. Germline V gene lookup returns CDR1 KGHSH and CDR2 LQKENI. This CDR3 comprises 13 residues. This CDR3 reads CASSPETGGEQYF. CDR3 coding DNA: TGTGCCAGCTCACCAGAGACAGGGGGCGAGCAGTACTTC.